Listed here is a single T cell receptor (beta chain). Its matching antigen is unknown. TCRdb re-called the 5' RACE reads through MiXCR, storing one row per CDR3 protein. The sample gives 82,000 or so distinct CDR3 sequences, 10% to 15% of which show up once; roughly 4.2% is in the top ten. The data originate from a study of spatial heterogeneity in lung cancer. For the study at large: There were, on average, more than nine raw-read appearances for each unique TCR and UMI combination.

Time point in this sample: sample taken at primary tumor resection. Whole RNA, which was extracted from tumor, nontumor lung tissue or frozen PBMC, was sequenced without any cell sorting. Samples were obtained from 65 to 80 donors, all untreated early-stage non-small cell lung cancer patients. Germline CDR1 and CDR2: SQVTM and ANQGSEA. Trimming left V 6 bases short and J 4 bases short, with 12 bases between. The CDR3 is 12 amino acids. Study outcomes and limitations: Blood carried ubiquitous expanded tumor TCRs more at resection than follow-up.

The sequencing here drew on PBMCs, taken at surgery. The receptor's source is a male donor with early-stage non-small cell lung cancer. The chain recombines TRBV29-1 with TRBJ2-5; D tentatively fits TRBD1 or TRBD2 (6 bases each). The chain's CDR3 is CSVFKGGETQYF. The DNA for the CDR3 is TGCAGCGTATTTAAGGGGGGAGAGACCCAGTACTTC.